The clone carrying this TCR beta chain was found a few times. The antigen is not known. The CDR3 has 13 amino acids. V was cut by 2 bases and J by 6 bases, with 10 bases left in between. Germline V gene lookup returns CDR1 MNHEY and CDR2 SVGAGI. The data stem from a study of identical twins. Template switching, a step in the protocol, added a universal primer site, and cDNA carried unique molecular identifiers. Via MiXCR, TCRdb re-called the 5' RACE reads, giving one row per CDR3 protein. The sample carries hundreds of thousands of distinct CDR3 sequences, around a sixth recorded once. Study conclusions and caveats: Weaker excess twin sharing was observed in beta out-of-frame sequences.

These data were also filed under a second study, of T cells expressing NK-cell markers. That report notes: Sorted CD3+CD56+NKG2C+, CD3+CD56+NKG2C- and CD3+CD56-NKG2C+ T-cell subsets were beta-chain profiled. Only alpha-beta TCR T cells were sorted in several experiments, using an anti-gamma-delta TCR antibody.

The sample was PBMCs. J is TRBJ1-1 and V is TRBV6-5, with D perhaps TRBD1 (5 bases). This clonotype originated in a young woman in good health. The DNA of the CDR3 is TGTGCCAGCAGTTACCTGGGGGGGTCTGAAGCTTTCTTT. This codes for CASSYLGGSEAFF.